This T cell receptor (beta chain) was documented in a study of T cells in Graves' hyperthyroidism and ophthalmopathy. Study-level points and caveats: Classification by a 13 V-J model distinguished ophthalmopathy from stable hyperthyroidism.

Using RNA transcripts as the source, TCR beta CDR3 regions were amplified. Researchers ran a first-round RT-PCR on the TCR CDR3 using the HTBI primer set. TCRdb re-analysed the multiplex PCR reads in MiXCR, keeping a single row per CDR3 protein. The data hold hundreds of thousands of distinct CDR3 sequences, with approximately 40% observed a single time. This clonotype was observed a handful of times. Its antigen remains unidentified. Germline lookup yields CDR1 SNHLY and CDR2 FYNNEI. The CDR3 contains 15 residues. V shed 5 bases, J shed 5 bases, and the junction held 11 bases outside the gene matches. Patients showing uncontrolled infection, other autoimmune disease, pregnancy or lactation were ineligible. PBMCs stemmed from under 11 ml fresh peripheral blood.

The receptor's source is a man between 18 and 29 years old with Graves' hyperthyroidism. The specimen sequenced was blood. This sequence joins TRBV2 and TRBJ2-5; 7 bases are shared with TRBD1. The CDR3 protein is CASSSNRGRRETQYF. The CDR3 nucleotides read TGTGCCAGCAGTTCTAACAGGGGCCGCCGGGAGACCCAGTACTTC. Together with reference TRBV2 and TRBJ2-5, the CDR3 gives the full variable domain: EPEVTQTPSHQVTQMGQEVILRCVPISNHLYFYWYRQILGQKVEFLVSFYNNEISEKSEIFDDQFSVERPDGSNFTLKIRSTKLEDSAMYFCASSSNRGRRETQYFGPGTRLLVL.